The 28 T cell receptor beta chains presented below share a single source sample, sequenced in a study of T-cell memory formation after mild COVID-19. TCRdb reprocessed the 5' RACE reads via MiXCR and lists one record per CDR3 protein. The sample has a few hundred thousand distinct CDR3 sequences, roughly 27% seen once. Sequencing used PBMCs or a T cell subset sorted from them (not recorded which). Receptors were obtained from an adult woman who had mild COVID-19 (a few samples of this study predate the infection). Cell type and time point are not known.

The V gene is TRBV7-2, the J gene TRBJ2-1; D remains ambiguous. From germline, CDR1 is SGHTA and CDR2 FQGNSA. The CDR3 is 15 amino acids. V shed 1 base and J shed 0 bases, with 7 bases lying between them. DNA of the CDR3: TGTGCCAGCAGCTTAGGGTACAGCTCCTACAATGAGCAGTTCTTC. Amino acid sequence: CASSLGYSSYNEQFF.

The chain employs TRBV10-3 and TRBJ2-7, with a weak D call TRBD1 (6 bases). The CDR3 totals 13 residues. Trimming shortened V by 6 bases and J by 2 bases, and 11 bases separated the two germline ends. CDR1 and CDR2 (germline): ENHRY, SYGVKD. DNA for the CDR3: TGTGCCATCAGGAGGACAGAGCCCTACGAGCAGTACTTC. As protein: CAIRRTEPYEQYF.

This clonotype has just a few counts. The rearrangement links TRBV7-8 to TRBJ1-1; possibly TRBD1 for D (6 bases). The CDR3 extends over 14 amino acids. V gave up 5 bases and J gave up 4 bases, with 14 bases separating them. Looked up from germline, CDR1 is SGHVS and CDR2 is FQNEAQ. The CDR3 DNA is TGTGCCAGCAGCATATCAGGGGCGAGCACTGAAGCTTTCTTT. Its protein product is CASSISGASTEAFF.

The chain recombines TRBV20-1 with TRBJ1-6, with D possibly being TRBD1 (6 bases). The germline V and J ends were trimmed by 3 bases and 0 bases, with 6 bases remaining between them. Germline V gene lookup returns CDR1 DFQATT and CDR2 SNEGSKA (reference sequence). CDR3 length equals 14 residues. In DNA form, the CDR3 reads TGCAGTGCTAGGGACAGCTCCTATAATTCACCCCTCCACTTT. This sequence encodes CSARDSSYNSPLHF.

V and J are TRBV5-1 and TRBJ1-1; 7 bases line up with TRBD1. The germline V gene has CDR1 SGHRS and CDR2 YFSETQ. J gave up 10 bases and V 5 bases, and 8 bases lay outside the gene matches. The CDR3 is made up of 12 amino acids. The CDR3 DNA follows: TGCGCCAGCAGTCAAAGACAGGGTGCAGCTTTCTTT. This encodes CASSQRQGAAFF. The whole variable domain, filled in from reference TRBV5-1 and TRBJ1-1, reads KAGVTQTPRYLIKTRGQQVTLSCSPISGHRSVSWYQQTPGQGLQFLFEYFSETQRNKGNFPGRFSGRQFSNSRSEMNVSTLELGDSALYLCASSQRQGAAFFGQGTRLTVV.

V gene TRBV12-3 or TRBV12-4 combines with J gene TRBJ2-7; a weak D match, TRBD2 (5 bases). V dropped 6 bases and J dropped 0 bases, with 15 bases sitting between them. There are 15 residues in the CDR3. CDR3 sequence (DNA): TGTGCCAGCAGGCAACGGACTGTGAGCTCCTACGAGCAGTACTTC. This codes for CASRQRTVSSYEQYF.

This clonotype was observed a few times. The chain recombines TRBV4-1 with TRBJ2-7, with 8 nucleotides matching TRBD1. The CDR3 totals 15 residues. Germline V CDR1 and CDR2: MGHRA, YSYEKL. The junction had 7 bases not matched to a gene; V was cut back by 4 bases and J by 2 bases. As DNA, the CDR3 is TGCGCCAGCAGCCCCTACCCGGGACAGGCCTACGAGCAGTACTTC. Translation gives CASSPYPGQAYEQYF.

This chain connects TRBV15 to TRBJ2-5, with 9 bases identical to TRBD2. The V segment lost 4 bases and the J segment 4 bases; nucleotides outside the gene matches: 10. Germline assignment: CDR1 LNHNV and CDR2 YYDKDF (reference sequence). The length of the CDR3 is 16 residues. The CDR3 spells CATSTRAGGSVETQYF. The CDR3 nucleotides are TGTGCCACCAGCACGAGGGCGGGAGGGAGTGTAGAGACCCAGTACTTC.

The V call is TRBV5-5, the J call TRBJ1-2; D unclear. Germline V lookup: CDR1 SGHKS, CDR2 YYEKEE (reference sequence). This CDR3 comprises 14 residues. Trimming removed 3 bases from V and 0 bases from J, with 9 bases in between. The CDR3, as DNA: TGTGCCAGCAGCTCAGGCGGTTCTAACTATGGCTACACCTTC. Protein: CASSSGGSNYGYTF.

This clonotype was observed a few times. This rearrangement joins TRBV6-5 to TRBJ2-7; D is possibly TRBD1 (7 bases). CDR1 and CDR2 (germline): MNHEY, SVGAGI. The CDR3 is made up of 13 amino acids. Trimming removed 8 bases at V and 4 bases at J, with 15 bases between. The CDR3 loop reads CASRQGGGYEQYF. As DNA, the CDR3 is TGTGCCAGCCGACAGGGAGGAGGTTACGAGCAGTACTTC.

V usage is TRBV6-5 and J usage is TRBJ2-2, with D tentatively TRBD2 (6 bases). The CDR3 sequence is 16 residues long. Germline V gene sequence: CDR1 MNHEY, CDR2 SVGAGI. Deletions cut 5 bases from V and 0 bases from J, with 13 bases between. CDR3 in DNA: TGTGCCAGCAGTGCTAACGGGGGATCGAACACCGGGGAGCTGTTTTTT. This translates into CASSANGGSNTGELFF.

V is TRBV6-5 and J is TRBJ2-4; perhaps TRBD2 as D (6 bases). The CDR3 runs 13 residues. V lost 8 bases to trimming and J lost 8 bases, with 16 bases between them. Germline V gene sequence: CDR1 MNHEY, CDR2 SVGAGI. The DNA for the CDR3 is TGTGCCAGCGGCGTGAAGTGGGGGGACATTCAGTACTTC. Translated: CASGVKWGDIQYF.

The chain couples TRBV15 to TRBJ2-7, with D perhaps TRBD2 (6 bases). Trimming removed 6 bases from V and 0 bases from J, with 9 bases in between. The CDR3 totals 13 residues. Germline lookup yields CDR1 LNHNV and CDR2 YYDKDF (reference sequence). In nucleotides, the CDR3 is TGTGCCACCAGTGCGGGGAACTCCTACGAGCAGTACTTC. Encoded protein: CATSAGNSYEQYF.

V usage is TRBV18 and J usage is TRBJ1-1, with TRBD1 as a possible D gene (5 bases). Deletions cut 3 bases from V and 1 base from J, with 9 bases between. This CDR3 is 14 amino acids long. From germline, CDR1 is KGHSH and CDR2 LQKENI. CDR3: CASSPDRWNTEAFF. The CDR3 DNA reads TGTGCCAGCTCACCCGACAGATGGAACACTGAAGCTTTCTTT.

The chain joins TRBV14 to TRBJ2-2, with unresolved D. The CDR3 has 12 residues. Germline CDR1 SGHDN, CDR2 FVKESK. V lost 1 base to trimming and J lost 6 bases, with 3 bases between them. This CDR3 reads CASSQGPGELFF. In DNA, the CDR3 is TGTGCCAGCAGCCAAGGTCCCGGGGAGCTGTTTTTT.

This clonotype occurred a few times. V gene TRBV12-3 or TRBV12-4 combines with J gene TRBJ2-3, with 11 bases fitting TRBD2. V lost 7 bases, J lost 1 base, and 13 bases stayed unmatched. This CDR3 has 18 amino acids. The CDR3 loop reads CASTMGLAGGRGTDTQYF. The CDR3 DNA sequence: TGTGCCAGCACTATGGGGCTAGCGGGGGGCCGGGGCACAGATACGCAGTATTTT.

This clonotype has more than one count but fewer than ten. The J gene is TRBJ2-7, the V gene TRBV29-1; possible D gene TRBD2, 6 bases. This CDR3 spans 13 amino acids. V was pared by 3 bases and J by 4 bases, with 13 bases between. Germline V lookup: CDR1 SQVTM, CDR2 ANQGSEA. CDR3 DNA sequence: TGCAGCGTTGAGTCCGGGGCGGGGTACGAGCAGTACTTC. It is translated as CSVESGAGYEQYF.

This clonotype was observed a few times. This rearrangement joins TRBV9 to TRBJ2-1; 12 bases agree with TRBD2. The CDR3 covers 16 residues. Germline CDR1 is SGDLS and CDR2 is YYNGEE. Trimming took 0 bases from V and 7 from J; bases not matched to a gene: 5. In DNA, the CDR3 is TGTGCCAGCAGCGTAGCCGAGACTAGCGGGAGTAATGAGCAGTTCTTC. It translates to CASSVAETSGSNEQFF.

The V gene is TRBV7-9, the J gene TRBJ2-3; maybe TRBD1 (6 bases). CDR1 is SEHNR and CDR2 is FQNEAQ in the germline V gene (reference sequence). With 4 bases removed from V and 0 bases from J, the gap between germline ends came to 11 bases. This CDR3 contains 15 residues. The CDR3 reads CASSYDRSSTDTQYF. The CDR3 DNA reads TGTGCCAGCAGCTACGACAGGTCTAGCACAGATACGCAGTATTTT.

The chain links TRBV5-1 to TRBJ1-3; TRBD1 matches 7 bases. CDR1 and CDR2 (germline): SGHRS, YFSETQ. J was trimmed by 2 bases and V by 5 bases; bases with no gene match: 10. This CDR3 has 16 amino acids. The CDR3: CASSLTTQGTGNTIYF. CDR3 nucleotides: TGCGCCAGCAGTCTTACAACACAGGGGACTGGAAACACCATATATTTT.

This chain uses TRBV7-9 with TRBJ2-7; weak D call: TRBD1 (5 bases). The CDR3 runs 12 residues. The V and J ends lost 1 base and 6 bases respectively, with 7 bases between them. CDR1 is SEHNR, CDR2 FQNEAQ, per germline (reference sequence). The CDR3 sequence: CASSLVGVEQYF. CDR3 coding DNA: TGTGCCAGCAGCTTAGTAGGGGTCGAGCAGTACTTC.

This clonotype showed up just a few times. V usage is TRBV15 and J usage is TRBJ2-1, with D uncertain. The V end was cut by 0 bases, the J end by 6 bases, with 15 bases between. The CDR3 contains 16 residues. Germline loops: CDR1 LNHNV, CDR2 YYDKDF (reference sequence). In nucleotides, the CDR3 is TGTGCCACCAGCAGAGATCCTTCACCCTTCGTCAATGAGCAGTTCTTC. This sequence encodes CATSRDPSPFVNEQFF.

The gene calls are TRBV15 and TRBJ2-7; tentative D call: TRBD1 (5 bases). Germline assignment: CDR1 LNHNV and CDR2 YYDKDF (reference sequence). The CDR3 totals 13 residues. V lost 1 base to trimming and J lost 2 bases, with 6 bases between them. CDR3 DNA: TGTGCCACCAGCAGAGCGGACACCTACGAGCAGTACTTC. This translates into CATSRADTYEQYF.

This clonotype was picked up a small number of times. The chain joins TRBV12-3 or TRBV12-4 to TRBJ2-3, with 9 nucleotides matching TRBD2. The CDR3 consists of 16 residues. J was trimmed by 0 bases and V by 6 bases; bases with no gene match: 7. This CDR3 reads CASSPSGGMSTDTQYF. The CDR3 coding sequence is TGTGCCAGCAGCCCCAGCGGGGGGATGAGCACAGATACGCAGTATTTT.

This clonotype turned up a few times. The chain joins TRBV7-3 to TRBJ2-4; 10 bases fit TRBD1. CDR3 length: 18 amino acids. The V gene end was trimmed by 8 bases and the J gene end by 0 bases; junction bases not matched to a gene: 13. CDR1 SGHTA and CDR2 FQGTGA come from the germline V gene. CDR3 protein: CASGRQGATPIAKNIQYF. In DNA form, the CDR3 reads TGTGCCAGCGGCCGACAGGGGGCTACGCCGATAGCCAAAAACATTCAGTACTTC.

This clonotype was counted between two and nine times. V and J are TRBV14 and TRBJ1-6, with D unresolved. Per germline, CDR1 SGHDN and CDR2 FVKESK. The germline V and J ends were trimmed by 0 bases and 6 bases, with 9 bases remaining between them. This CDR3 is 15 amino acids long. CDR3 amino acids: CASSQDGRINSPLHF. For the CDR3, the DNA is TGTGCCAGCAGCCAAGATGGCAGGATTAATTCACCCCTCCACTTT. Full variable domain (outside the CDR3, taken from reference TRBV14 and TRBJ1-6): EAGVTQFPSHSVIEKGQTVTLRCDPISGHDNLYWYRRVMGKEIKFLLHFVKESKQDESGMPNNRFLAERTGGTYSTLKVQPAELEDSGVYFCASSQDGRINSPLHFGNGTRLTVT.

In this sample, this clonotype turned up once. The chain joins TRBV2 to TRBJ1-4; 8 positions agree with TRBD1. Germline CDR1 SNHLY, CDR2 FYNNEI. The CDR3 has 16 residues. V shed 5 bases and J 0 bases; nucleotides not matched to a gene: 5. The CDR3 DNA reads as TGTGCCAGCAGTAGGGACAGGACTGCAACTAATGAAAAACTGTTTTTT. Its protein is CASSRDRTATNEKLFF.

The chain combines TRBV12-3 or TRBV12-4 with TRBJ1-1; no clear D. V was pared by 3 bases and J by 1 base, with 6 bases between. The CDR3 extends over 13 amino acids. The CDR3 nucleotides are TGTGCCAGCAGTTTGTCGGCGAACACTGAAGCTTTCTTT. Amino acid sequence: CASSLSANTEAFF.